The following is a T cell receptor (beta chain) sequence with its context. This specimen comes from a study of memory CD4+ T cells and cytomegalovirus serostatus. Single viable CD3+CD4+CD8-CD45RO+ cells were sorted as the memory CD4+ T cells. Clones were sequenced by immunoSEQ multiplex PCR, and TCRdb holds only the in-frame ones, with some missing. The table lists under 75,000 clones, less than 85% of them singletons. V was cut by 0 bases and J by 4 bases, with 10 bases left in between. The CDR3 sequence is 14 residues long. The germline V gene has CDR1 SGHNT and CDR2 YYREEE (reference sequence). This clonotype originated in an adult in good health and CMV-seronegative. Some clones in this sample may be carry-over from other donors' samples. The rearrangement links TRBV5-4 to TRBJ1-2, with TRBD1 as a possible D gene (6 bases). Sequencing was carried out using memory CD4+ T cells from blood. CDR3 DNA: TGTGCCAGCAGCTTGGGCAGGGGTTCCTATGGCTACACCTTC. Translation: CASSLGRGSYGYTF.